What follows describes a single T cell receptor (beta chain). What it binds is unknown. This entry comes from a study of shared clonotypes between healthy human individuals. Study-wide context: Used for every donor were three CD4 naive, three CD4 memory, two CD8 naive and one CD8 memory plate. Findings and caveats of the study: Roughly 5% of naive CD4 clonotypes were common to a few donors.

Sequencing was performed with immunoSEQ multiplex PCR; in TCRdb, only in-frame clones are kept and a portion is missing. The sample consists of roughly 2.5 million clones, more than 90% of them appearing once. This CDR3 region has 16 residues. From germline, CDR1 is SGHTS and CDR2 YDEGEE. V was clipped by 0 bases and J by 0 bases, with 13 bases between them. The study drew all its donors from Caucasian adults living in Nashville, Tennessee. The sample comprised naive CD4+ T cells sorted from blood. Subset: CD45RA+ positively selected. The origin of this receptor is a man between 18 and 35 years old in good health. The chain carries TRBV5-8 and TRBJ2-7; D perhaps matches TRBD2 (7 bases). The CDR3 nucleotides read TGTGCCAGCAGCTTGGAGGGGGAGGGCCTCTCCTACGAGCAGTACTTC. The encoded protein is CASSLEGEGLSYEQYF.